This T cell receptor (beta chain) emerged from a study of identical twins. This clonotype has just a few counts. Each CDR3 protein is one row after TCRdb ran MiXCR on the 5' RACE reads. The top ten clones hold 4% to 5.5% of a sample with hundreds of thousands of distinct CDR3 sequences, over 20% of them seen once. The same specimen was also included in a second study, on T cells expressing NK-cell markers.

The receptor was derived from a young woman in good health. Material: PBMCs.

For the CDR3, the DNA is TGCGCCAGCAGCGACCGGGACAGGGTCACCGGTGAAGCTTTCTTT. Protein product: CASSDRDRVTGEAFF. The gene calls are TRBV5-1 and TRBJ1-1; 9 bases are a match to TRBD1. The germline V gene has CDR1 SGHRS and CDR2 YFSETQ. The trim removed 4 bases at V and 7 bases at J, leaving 11 bases unmatched. The CDR3 is 15 residues long.